This T cell receptor beta chain appears in the sequencing data of a study of cytomegalovirus exposure and HLA in healthy donors. Study details: Of all 360 or so donors who were genotyped, 75% to 85% belonged to the Caucasian-associated ancestry cluster. Broader study findings: With DRB1 most and HLA-C fewest, TCR association rates differed between HLA loci in a later analysis. Earlier analysis found most TCR beta V segments productive about 90% or about 30% of the time. In a later analysis, TCR beta V- and J-gene trimming was associated with a missense DCLRE1C variant.

The PCR used 60 Vbeta and 13 Jbeta primers. Measured with immunoSEQ multiplex PCR; TCRdb has only the in-frame clones, and not every one. This sample has about 120,000 clones, with 76% found just once. This CDR3 is built from 14 residues. Trimming cost V 3 bases and J 4 bases, with 13 bases left between them. Per germline, CDR1 LNHDA and CDR2 SQIVND (reference sequence). Details on this clone: What it recognizes is unknown.

The chain links TRBV19 to TRBJ2-7, with D possibly being TRBD2 (5 bases). The source of this sequence is a woman in her thirties or forties in good health and CMV-seropositive. The sample comprised PBMCs. CDR3 region: CASSIWGEGYEQYF. CDR3 DNA sequence: TGTGCCAGTAGTATTTGGGGAGAAGGGTACGAGCAGTACTTC. The complete variable domain, with remaining parts taken from reference TRBV19 and TRBJ2-7, reads DGGITQSPKYLFRKEGQNVTLSCEQNLNHDAMYWYRQDPGQGLRLIYYSQIVNDFQKGDIAEGYSVSREKKESFPLTVTSAQKNPTAFYLCASSIWGEGYEQYFGPGTRLTVT.